These T cell receptor beta chains were read from a single sample in a study of cytomegalovirus exposure and HLA in healthy donors. Produced via immunoSEQ multiplex PCR; TCRdb's table is partial and in-frame only. The sample yields around 150,000 clones, roughly 80% seen once. The material sequenced was PBMCs. Source of these receptors: a male donor in good health and CMV-seronegative. Each CDR3 is given with its conserved first and last residue. A D gene is named only where the DNA matches it firmly. Part of the rows lack a size; the others show once, few, many or a class for expanded clones.

abundance	v_gene	j_gene	d_gene	CDR3aa	CDR3nt
-	TRBV5-1	TRBJ1-2	TRBD1	CASSSTGENYGYTF	TGCGCCAGCAGCTCCACAGGGGAGAACTATGGCTACACCTTC
-	TRBV5-6	TRBJ1-2	TRBD1	CASNTQNDRAIYGYTF	TGTGCCAGCAACACACAGAACGACAGGGCAATCTATGGCTACACCTTC
once	TRBV4-1	TRBJ2-3	-	CASSLGRTDTQYF	TGCGCCAGCAGCCTCGGTCGGACAGATACGCAGTATTTT
-	TRBV4-3	TRBJ2-7	-	CASSQENRQFYEQYF	TGCGCCAGCAGCCAGGAAAATCGACAGTTTTACGAGCAGTACTTC
-	TRBV27	TRBJ2-3	-	CASSDPGVATDTQYF	TGTGCCAGCAGTGATCCAGGGGTGGCCACAGATACGCAGTATTTT
once	TRBV5-8	TRBJ2-6	-	CASSFTGTSSSGANVLTF	TGTGCCAGCAGCTTTACCGGGACATCCTCCTCTGGGGCCAACGTCCTGACTTTC
-	TRBV7-2	TRBJ2-1	-	CASSLALAGFNEQFF	TGTGCCAGCAGCTTAGCTCTGGCGGGGTTCAATGAGCAGTTCTTC
-	TRBV6-5	TRBJ2-7	-	CASSYSTGRGLEQYF	TGTGCCAGCAGTTACTCCACAGGGAGGGGACTCGAGCAGTACTTC
-	TRBV5-4	TRBJ2-7	-	CASSLAPADYEQYF	TGTGCCAGCAGCTTGGCCCCTGCAGACTACGAGCAGTACTTC
few	TRBV2	TRBJ1-6	-	CASSPFGAVNSPLHF	TGTGCCAGCAGTCCATTTGGGGCTGTAAATTCACCCCTCCACTTT
-	TRBV10-1	TRBJ1-5	-	CASSDSWPQHF	TGCGCCAGCAGTGACTCTTGGCCCCAGCATTTT
once	TRBV18	TRBJ1-2	-	CASSPLVGGVEGYTF	TGTGCCAGCTCACCACTTGTGGGAGGGGTTGAAGGCTACACCTTC
-	TRBV28	TRBJ2-7	-	CASSNVGVTYEQYF	TGTGCCAGCAGTAATGTAGGGGTCACCTACGAGCAGTACTTC
-	TRBV7-6	TRBJ2-2	TRBD2	CASSLGLAVTGELFF	TGTGCCAGCAGCTTGGGACTAGCGGTCACCGGGGAGCTGTTTTTT
-	TRBV5-6	TRBJ2-5	-	CASSLQGFQETQYF	TGTGCCAGCAGCTTGCAGGGGTTCCAAGAGACCCAGTACTTC
-	TRBV7-2	TRBJ1-2	TRBD1	CASSLQGAHTF	TGTGCCAGCAGCCTACAGGGGGCACACACCTTC
-	TRBV15	TRBJ2-6	-	CATSREGVGANVLTF	TGTGCCACCAGCAGAGAAGGGGTCGGGGCCAACGTCCTGACTTTC
few	TRBV28	TRBJ2-3	TRBD2	CASSFPSGGGADTQYF	TGTGCCAGCAGTTTCCCTAGCGGGGGAGGCGCAGATACGCAGTATTTT
-	TRBV6-1	TRBJ1-4	-	CASSLGGAKEKLFF	TGTGCCAGCAGCCTTGGAGGGGCTAAAGAAAAACTGTTTTTT
-	TRBV28	TRBJ2-7	TRBD1	CASRVRGPLYEQYF	TGTGCCAGCAGAGTAAGGGGGCCCTTGTACGAGCAGTACTTC
-	TRBV7-8	TRBJ1-5	-	CASSLSSGAVGNQPQHF	TGTGCCAGCAGCTTGTCCTCAGGGGCAGTGGGCAATCAGCCCCAGCATTTT
-	TRBV7-9	TRBJ1-2	-	CASSLAAPVLRVYGYTF	TGTGCCAGCAGCTTAGCGGCCCCCGTGCTTCGGGTGTATGGCTACACCTTC
-	TRBV19	TRBJ2-1	TRBD1	CASSPRQGAKQFF	TGTGCCAGTAGTCCCAGACAGGGGGCTAAGCAGTTCTTC
once	TRBV18	TRBJ2-2	TRBD1	CASSPGQGRGAGELFF	TGTGCCAGCTCACCCGGACAGGGACGAGGTGCCGGGGAGCTGTTTTTT
-	TRBV4-1	TRBJ2-5	TRBD2	CASSQVERGLQETQYF	TGCGCCAGCAGCCAAGTAGAGCGGGGCCTCCAAGAGACCCAGTACTTC
-	TRBV7-3	TRBJ2-1	-	CASSFYGDYNEQFF	TGTGCCAGCAGCTTTTACGGGGATTACAATGAGCAGTTCTTC
-	TRBV7-2	TRBJ1-2	-	CASSLAGVFYTF	TGTGCCAGCAGCTTAGCAGGGGTTTTCTACACCTTC
-	TRBV27	TRBJ2-3	TRBD2	CASSTGTSVDTQYF	TGTGCCAGCTCAACAGGGACTAGTGTAGATACGCAGTATTTT
-	TRBV19	TRBJ2-7	TRBD1	CASRPGQGQSEQYF	TGTGCCAGTAGACCGGGACAGGGGCAGAGCGAGCAGTACTTC
-	TRBV29-1	TRBJ2-7	-	CSVLTGDEHYF	TGCAGCGTTCTTACGGGGGACGAGCACTACTTC
-	TRBV5-1	TRBJ1-1	-	CASSLVETGSNTEAFF	TGCGCCAGCAGCTTGGTTGAGACAGGATCGAACACTGAAGCTTTCTTT
-	TRBV6-6	TRBJ1-4	-	CASSYGQTGEKLFF	TGTGCCAGCAGTTATGGTCAGACAGGAGAAAAACTGTTTTTT
-	TRBV6-5	TRBJ2-2	-	CASSYRGRGAGELFF	TGTGCCAGCAGTTACCGTGGCAGGGGGGCCGGGGAGCTGTTTTTT
-	TRBV7-9	TRBJ2-2	TRBD2	CASSLAGASGELFF	TGTGCCAGCAGCCTAGCGGGGGCATCCGGGGAGCTGTTTTTT
-	TRBV4-1	TRBJ1-3	TRBD1	CASSQAGTGGNTIYF	TGCGCCAGCAGCCAAGCAGGGACAGGAGGAAACACCATATATTTT
-	TRBV28	TRBJ1-5	TRBD1	CASRYRGPQPQHF	TGTGCCAGCAGATACAGGGGACCTCAGCCCCAGCATTTT
-	TRBV27	TRBJ2-7	TRBD1	CASSLAGGNEQYF	TGTGCCAGCAGTTTAGCAGGGGGCAACGAGCAGTACTTC
-	TRBV18	TRBJ2-4	TRBD1	CASSPGQGALAKNIQYF	TGTGCCAGCTCACCAGGCCAGGGGGCACTAGCCAAAAACATTCAGTACTTC
-	TRBV18	TRBJ1-2	TRBD1	CASSPTGTVLINYGYTF	TGTGCCAGCTCACCAACCGGGACAGTACTCATAAACTATGGCTACACCTTC
-	TRBV11-3	TRBJ2-1	-	CASSAGLNNEQFF	TGTGCCAGCAGCGCTGGACTTAACAATGAGCAGTTCTTC
-	TRBV7-6	TRBJ2-5	TRBD2	CASSLAVAGGQETQYF	TGTGCCAGCAGCTTAGCGGTAGCGGGGGGGCAAGAGACCCAGTACTTC
-	TRBV4-3	TRBJ2-2	-	CASSPLAGELFF	TGCGCCAGCAGCCCTCTCGCCGGGGAGCTGTTTTTT
-	TRBV2	TRBJ2-5	TRBD1	CASRPRQGAETQYF	TGTGCCAGCAGACCCCGACAGGGGGCCGAGACCCAGTACTTC
-	TRBV5-6	TRBJ1-5	TRBD1	CASSLRTGVSNQPQHF	TGTGCCAGCAGCTTGAGGACAGGGGTTAGCAATCAGCCCCAGCATTTT
-	TRBV9	TRBJ2-3	-	CASSVPIGDTTTDTQYF	TGTGCCAGCAGCGTTCCGATTGGGGACACGACCACAGATACGCAGTATTTT
-	TRBV5-6	TRBJ2-7	-	CASSLTGYEQYF	TGTGCCAGCAGCTTAACAGGCTACGAGCAGTACTTC
-	TRBV6-1	TRBJ2-7	TRBD2	CASRTGTSSHEQYF	TGTGCCAGCAGGACCGGGACTAGTTCCCACGAGCAGTACTTC